Listed below are T cell receptor beta chains from one sample, sequenced in a study of CD8 T cells in Susac syndrome. MiXCR was run by TCRdb on the immunoSEQ multiplex PCR reads, yielding one entry per CDR3 protein. The data contain 65,000 to 90,000 distinct CDR3 sequences, about 94% of them singletons. Sequencing input: CD8+ T cells from PBMCs. The receptors here all came from a human donor with multiple sclerosis. Each CDR3 is given with its conserved first and last residue. The order of the fields is J gene, D gene, clone size, V gene, CDR3 DNA, CDR3 protein. The D gene is left open where the match is weak. Rows give clone size only sometimes, using once, few, many, or a class for an expanded clone.

j_call: TRBJ1-1
d_call: TRBD1
clone_size: -
v_call: TRBV19
cdr3_nt: TGTGCCAGTACCCACACGACAGGGACGAACACTGAAGCTTTCTTT
cdr3_aa: CASTHTTGTNTEAFF

j_call: TRBJ1-1
d_call: -
clone_size: once
v_call: TRBV20-1
cdr3_nt: TGCAGTGCGGACAGAGGGGGGAACCAAGCTTTCTTT
cdr3_aa: CSADRGGNQAFF

j_call: TRBJ2-3
d_call: -
clone_size: -
v_call: TRBV12-3/TRBV12-4
cdr3_nt: TGTGCCAGCAGCTCCATCACAGATACGCAGTATTTT
cdr3_aa: CASSSITDTQYF

j_call: TRBJ1-1
d_call: -
clone_size: -
v_call: TRBV6-2/TRBV6-3
cdr3_nt: TGTGCCAGCAGTTATCTCCAGACCGGTTGGGCTGAAGCTTTCTTT
cdr3_aa: CASSYLQTGWAEAFF

j_call: TRBJ2-2
d_call: -
clone_size: -
v_call: TRBV19
cdr3_nt: TGTGCCAGTAAGAGGGGAGACTACACCGGGGAGCTGTTTTTT
cdr3_aa: CASKRGDYTGELFF

j_call: TRBJ2-5
d_call: -
clone_size: -
v_call: TRBV15
cdr3_nt: TGTGCCACCAGCACTACAGGGCCCAGGGACGAGACCCAGTACTTC
cdr3_aa: CATSTTGPRDETQYF

j_call: TRBJ1-3
d_call: TRBD1
clone_size: -
v_call: TRBV7-6
cdr3_nt: TGTGCCAGCAGCGGCAGGGGGGCTGGAAACACCATATATTTT
cdr3_aa: CASSGRGAGNTIYF

j_call: TRBJ1-1
d_call: -
clone_size: -
v_call: TRBV5-1
cdr3_nt: TGCGCCAGCAGCTTGGATTTGGCTCTCTCCTCTGAAGCTTTCTTT
cdr3_aa: CASSLDLALSSEAFF

j_call: TRBJ2-1
d_call: TRBD1
clone_size: -
v_call: TRBV3-1
cdr3_nt: TGTGCCAGCAGCCTCCGGGACAGCAAAGGGTCCTACAATGAGCAGTTCTTC
cdr3_aa: CASSLRDSKGSYNEQFF

j_call: TRBJ2-5
d_call: -
clone_size: -
v_call: TRBV10-2
cdr3_nt: TGCGCCAGCAGTGCAGAGTACCGGCCCCGGGAGACCCAGTACTTC
cdr3_aa: CASSAEYRPRETQYF

j_call: TRBJ2-7
d_call: -
clone_size: -
v_call: TRBV5-1
cdr3_nt: TGCGCCAGCAGCTTGGACCGTCGGACAATAAACTACGAGCAGTACTTC
cdr3_aa: CASSLDRRTINYEQYF

j_call: TRBJ2-2
d_call: TRBD1
clone_size: -
v_call: TRBV9
cdr3_nt: TGTGCCAGCAGCCTGAGACAGGGAACCGGGGAGCTGTTTTTT
cdr3_aa: CASSLRQGTGELFF

j_call: TRBJ2-2
d_call: -
clone_size: -
v_call: TRBV12-3/TRBV12-4
cdr3_nt: TGTGCCAGCAGTTCCGGGGAGCTGTTTTTT
cdr3_aa: CASSSGELFF

j_call: TRBJ2-3
d_call: -
clone_size: once
v_call: TRBV29-1
cdr3_nt: TGCAGCGTTATTAGGGGGAACACAGATACGCAGTATTTT
cdr3_aa: CSVIRGNTDTQYF

j_call: TRBJ1-2
d_call: -
clone_size: -
v_call: TRBV29-1
cdr3_nt: TGCAGCGTTGTCGGTAGGGGGGACTATGGCTACACCTTC
cdr3_aa: CSVVGRGDYGYTF

j_call: TRBJ2-2
d_call: -
clone_size: -
v_call: TRBV29-1
cdr3_nt: TGCAGCGTTGAGCGGGGAGATGGTACCGGGGAGCTGTTTTTT
cdr3_aa: CSVERGDGTGELFF

j_call: TRBJ1-5
d_call: -
clone_size: -
v_call: TRBV29-1
cdr3_nt: TGCAGCGTTAGGACATCCGAATACCAGCCCCAGCATTTT
cdr3_aa: CSVRTSEYQPQHF

j_call: TRBJ1-1
d_call: TRBD1
clone_size: -
v_call: TRBV19
cdr3_nt: TGTGCCAGTACCCGACAGGGTACGAACACTGAAGCTTTCTTT
cdr3_aa: CASTRQGTNTEAFF

j_call: TRBJ1-1
d_call: -
clone_size: -
v_call: TRBV7-9
cdr3_nt: TGTGCCAGCAGCTTGGGGGTTTTCGGGCTAAACACTGAAGCTTTCTTT
cdr3_aa: CASSLGVFGLNTEAFF

j_call: TRBJ1-2
d_call: -
clone_size: -
v_call: TRBV19
cdr3_nt: TGTGCCAGTAGTATGTCGAACCTTTATGGCTACACCTTC
cdr3_aa: CASSMSNLYGYTF

j_call: TRBJ2-2
d_call: -
clone_size: -
v_call: TRBV29-1
cdr3_nt: TGCAGCGTCAGGACGCCTGGGGAGCTGTTTTTT
cdr3_aa: CSVRTPGELFF

j_call: TRBJ2-7
d_call: -
clone_size: -
v_call: TRBV6-6
cdr3_nt: TGTGCCAGCACCCTTACCGACAGATACGGGTACGAGCAGTACTTC
cdr3_aa: CASTLTDRYGYEQYF